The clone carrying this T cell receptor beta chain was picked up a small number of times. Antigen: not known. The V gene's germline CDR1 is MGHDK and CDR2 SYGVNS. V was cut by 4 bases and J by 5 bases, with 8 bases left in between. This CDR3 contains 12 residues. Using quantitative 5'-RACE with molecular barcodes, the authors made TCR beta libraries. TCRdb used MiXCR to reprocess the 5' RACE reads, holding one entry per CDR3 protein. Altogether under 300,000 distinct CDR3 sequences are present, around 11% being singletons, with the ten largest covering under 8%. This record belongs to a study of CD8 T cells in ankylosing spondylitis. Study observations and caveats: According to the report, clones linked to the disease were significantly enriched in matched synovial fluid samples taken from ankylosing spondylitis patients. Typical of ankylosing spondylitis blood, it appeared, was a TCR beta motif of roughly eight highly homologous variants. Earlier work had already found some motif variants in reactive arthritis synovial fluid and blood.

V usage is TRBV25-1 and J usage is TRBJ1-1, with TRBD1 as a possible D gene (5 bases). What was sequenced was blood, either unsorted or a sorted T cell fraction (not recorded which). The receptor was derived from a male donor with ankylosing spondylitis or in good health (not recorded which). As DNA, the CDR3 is TGTGCCAGCAGTGGGGGGGGGACTGAAGCTTTCTTT. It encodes CASSGGGTEAFF.